This is a list of T cell receptor beta chains from one sample in a study of blood T cell repertoires in COVID-19. Only in-frame clones appear in the TCRdb table, and some are missing; sequencing was by immunoSEQ multiplex PCR. This sample carries some 250,000 clones, around 87% of them seen once, and the ten largest clones take approximately 3.5%. The sample was PBMCs or T cells enriched from blood (not recorded which). These receptors all come from a woman between 40 and 55 years old with acute COVID-19. The CDR3 runs from the conserved cysteine through the conserved F or W. D genes are given only for firm matches. Where a row states a size, it is once, few, many or the class of an expanded clone; other rows omit it.

D gene: TRBD1; clone size: .; J gene: TRBJ2-3; V gene: TRBV10-3; CDR3 DNA: TGTGCCACTCAGGGGGCAGATACGCAGTATTTT; CDR3 protein: CATQGADTQYF
D gene: TRBD1; clone size: few; J gene: TRBJ2-5; V gene: TRBV7-7; CDR3 DNA: TGTGCTAGCAGCCAGGACAGGGTGCAAGAGACCCAGTACTTC; CDR3 protein: CASSQDRVQETQYF
D gene: .; clone size: .; J gene: TRBJ2-3; V gene: TRBV11-3; CDR3 DNA: TGTGCCAGCAGCTTAGGAACTATCACAGATACGCAGTATTTT; CDR3 protein: CASSLGTITDTQYF
D gene: .; clone size: .; J gene: TRBJ2-3; V gene: TRBV9; CDR3 DNA: TGTGCCAGCAGCGTAGCTGGGGCAGCAAGGTCAGATACGCAGTATTTT; CDR3 protein: CASSVAGAARSDTQYF
D gene: TRBD1; clone size: .; J gene: TRBJ1-6; V gene: TRBV3-1/TRBV3-2; CDR3 DNA: TGTGCCAGCAGCCACCCGGGACAGGGGATTTCACCCCTCCACTTT; CDR3 protein: CASSHPGQGISPLHF
D gene: TRBD2; clone size: .; J gene: TRBJ2-1; V gene: TRBV7-2; CDR3 DNA: TGTGCCAGCAGCCTTCTAGCGGGAGGACAGGGTAACTACAATGAGCAGTTCTTC; CDR3 protein: CASSLLAGGQGNYNEQFF
D gene: TRBD1; clone size: once; J gene: TRBJ2-1; V gene: TRBV5-1; CDR3 DNA: TGCGCCAGCAGCCCGGCGGACAGGGGATACGATGAGCAGTTCTTC; CDR3 protein: CASSPADRGYDEQFF
D gene: TRBD1; clone size: once; J gene: TRBJ2-3; V gene: TRBV20-1; CDR3 DNA: TGCAGTGCTAGTCACAGGGGTACAGATACGCAGTATTTT; CDR3 protein: CSASHRGTDTQYF
D gene: .; clone size: .; J gene: TRBJ2-1; V gene: TRBV5-4; CDR3 DNA: TGTGCCAGCAGCGGGGCAGGGGCCTACAATGAGCAGTTCTTC; CDR3 protein: CASSGAGAYNEQFF
D gene: .; clone size: .; J gene: TRBJ2-5; V gene: TRBV14; CDR3 DNA: TGTGCCAGCAGCGAGGACCGGGGAGGAGGAGAGACCCAGTACTTC; CDR3 protein: CASSEDRGGGETQYF
D gene: TRBD1; clone size: .; J gene: TRBJ1-1; V gene: TRBV28; CDR3 DNA: TGTGCCAGCAGTTTACCTTATAATTCATTGAGGGGACAGGGTTTCACTGAAGCTTTCTTT; CDR3 protein: CASSLPYNSLRGQGFTEAFF
D gene: TRBD1; clone size: .; J gene: TRBJ1-6; V gene: TRBV14; CDR3 DNA: TGTGCCACCCGTCCGGGACAGAACCATAATTCACCCCTCCACTTT; CDR3 protein: CATRPGQNHNSPLHF
D gene: TRBD2; clone size: .; J gene: TRBJ2-7; V gene: TRBV27; CDR3 DNA: TGTGCCAGCAGTTTATCGTGGCTAGCGGGAAGCTACGAGCAGTACTTC; CDR3 protein: CASSLSWLAGSYEQYF
D gene: .; clone size: .; J gene: TRBJ2-5; V gene: TRBV5-1; CDR3 DNA: TGCGCCAGCAGCTTGGCAGGCGCCCAAGAGACCCAGTACTTC; CDR3 protein: CASSLAGAQETQYF
D gene: .; clone size: few; J gene: TRBJ2-3; V gene: TRBV4-1; CDR3 DNA: TGCGCCAGCAGCCAAGAGCGGCTACCCACGAATACGCAGTATTTT; CDR3 protein: CASSQERLPTNTQYF
D gene: TRBD2; clone size: .; J gene: TRBJ2-7; V gene: TRBV10-2; CDR3 DNA: TGCGCCAGCAGTGACTTGCTAGCGGGAGGCTCCCTGTACGAGCAGTACTTC; CDR3 protein: CASSDLLAGGSLYEQYF
D gene: TRBD2; clone size: .; J gene: TRBJ2-1; V gene: TRBV15; CDR3 DNA: TGTGCCACCAGCAGAGTGTCAACTAGCGGGAGGGATGAGCAGTTCTTC; CDR3 protein: CATSRVSTSGRDEQFF
D gene: TRBD1; clone size: .; J gene: TRBJ1-6; V gene: TRBV6-6; CDR3 DNA: TGTGCCAGCAGTTACGGACAGGCGAATGGTTCACCCCTCCACTTT; CDR3 protein: CASSYGQANGSPLHF
D gene: .; clone size: .; J gene: TRBJ1-1; V gene: TRBV30; CDR3 DNA: TGTGCCTGGACAGGAGGGGTGAACACTGAAGCTTTCTTT; CDR3 protein: CAWTGGVNTEAFF
D gene: .; clone size: once; J gene: TRBJ2-7; V gene: TRBV5-1; CDR3 DNA: TGCGCCAGCAGCTTGGCCGTGACGGGCGAGCAGTACTTC; CDR3 protein: CASSLAVTGEQYF
D gene: TRBD1; clone size: .; J gene: TRBJ2-7; V gene: TRBV2; CDR3 DNA: TGTGCCAGCAGCGTAGACAGGGACGAGCAGTACTTC; CDR3 protein: CASSVDRDEQYF
D gene: .; clone size: once; J gene: TRBJ2-1; V gene: TRBV29-1; CDR3 DNA: TGCAGCGTTGCGGAGGGCCGGTCCTACAATGAGCAGTTCTTC; CDR3 protein: CSVAEGRSYNEQFF
D gene: TRBD2; clone size: .; J gene: TRBJ2-7; V gene: TRBV2; CDR3 DNA: TGTGCCAGCAGTGGTACTAGCGGGACACTCGAGCAGTACTTC; CDR3 protein: CASSGTSGTLEQYF
D gene: .; clone size: .; J gene: TRBJ2-1; V gene: TRBV7-6; CDR3 DNA: TGTGCCAGCAGCTCTCACAATGAGCAGTTCTTC; CDR3 protein: CASSSHNEQFF
D gene: TRBD1; clone size: .; J gene: TRBJ2-7; V gene: TRBV10-3; CDR3 DNA: TGTGCCACAACCCGGGACAGGGGATACGAGCAGTACTTC; CDR3 protein: CATTRDRGYEQYF
D gene: .; clone size: .; J gene: TRBJ2-1; V gene: TRBV27; CDR3 DNA: TGTGCCAGCAGTCCTGGGGGCCTCTCCTACAATGAGCAGTTCTTC; CDR3 protein: CASSPGGLSYNEQFF
D gene: .; clone size: few; J gene: TRBJ2-3; V gene: TRBV25-1; CDR3 DNA: TGTGCCAGCAGTGTACACGAGGGGGTGTACACAGATACGCAGTATTTT; CDR3 protein: CASSVHEGVYTDTQYF
D gene: .; clone size: .; J gene: TRBJ1-2; V gene: TRBV4-1; CDR3 DNA: TGCGCCAGCAGCCAAGAATACACGCTTAACTATGGCTACACCTTC; CDR3 protein: CASSQEYTLNYGYTF
D gene: .; clone size: .; J gene: TRBJ1-6; V gene: TRBV4-2; CDR3 DNA: TGTGCCAGCAGCCAAGGGGACTTGACCCTCCACTTT; CDR3 protein: CASSQGDLTLHF
D gene: .; clone size: .; J gene: TRBJ2-7; V gene: TRBV29-1; CDR3 DNA: TGCAGCGCCGGGGGTTCGGGCCCGTCTACCTACGAGCAGTACTTC; CDR3 protein: CSAGGSGPSTYEQYF
D gene: TRBD1; clone size: .; J gene: TRBJ2-7; V gene: TRBV20-1; CDR3 DNA: TGCAGTGCTAGTCCCCGGGACAGGCACTACGAGCAGTACTTC; CDR3 protein: CSASPRDRHYEQYF
D gene: TRBD1; clone size: .; J gene: TRBJ1-6; V gene: TRBV9; CDR3 DNA: TGTGCCAGCAACACAGGGGTAAATTCACCCCTCCACTTT; CDR3 protein: CASNTGVNSPLHF
D gene: TRBD2; clone size: .; J gene: TRBJ2-1; V gene: TRBV4-2; CDR3 DNA: TGTGCCAGCAGCCAAGAATTTGGCGGGAGTTACAATGAGCAGTTCTTC; CDR3 protein: CASSQEFGGSYNEQFF
D gene: TRBD1; clone size: .; J gene: TRBJ2-7; V gene: TRBV5-1; CDR3 DNA: TGCGCCAGCAGCTTCTACGGGACAGGGGTGGCCTACGAGCAGTACTTC; CDR3 protein: CASSFYGTGVAYEQYF
D gene: .; clone size: .; J gene: TRBJ1-5; V gene: TRBV5-1; CDR3 DNA: TGCGCCAGCAGCTTGGCCTGGGGAGGGCTCAATCAGCCCCAGCATTTT; CDR3 protein: CASSLAWGGLNQPQHF
D gene: .; clone size: few; J gene: TRBJ1-6; V gene: TRBV5-6; CDR3 DNA: TGTGCCAGCAGCCTAACCAATTCACCCCTCCACTTT; CDR3 protein: CASSLTNSPLHF
D gene: TRBD1; clone size: .; J gene: TRBJ2-7; V gene: TRBV5-1; CDR3 DNA: TGCGCCAGCAGCCCCTCAGGACAGGGCTCCTACGAGCAGTACTTC; CDR3 protein: CASSPSGQGSYEQYF
D gene: TRBD1; clone size: .; J gene: TRBJ2-3; V gene: TRBV27; CDR3 DNA: TGTGCCAGCAGGTCCGACAGGGATGCCCTAGATACGCAGTATTTT; CDR3 protein: CASRSDRDALDTQYF
D gene: .; clone size: .; J gene: TRBJ1-2; V gene: TRBV14; CDR3 DNA: TGTGCCAGCAGCCAAGATTCCGGGGGAGCTAACTATGGCTACACCTTC; CDR3 protein: CASSQDSGGANYGYTF
D gene: TRBD1; clone size: .; J gene: TRBJ2-7; V gene: TRBV9; CDR3 DNA: TGTGCCAGCAGCACGGGGACAGCCCACGAGCAGTACTTC; CDR3 protein: CASSTGTAHEQYF
D gene: TRBD2; clone size: .; J gene: TRBJ2-6; V gene: TRBV19; CDR3 DNA: TGTGCCAGTAGTGGGACTAGCGGGAGGTTCCTTAGCTCTGGGGCCAACGTCCTGACTTTC; CDR3 protein: CASSGTSGRFLSSGANVLTF
D gene: TRBD1; clone size: .; J gene: TRBJ1-1; V gene: TRBV24-1; CDR3 DNA: TGTGCCACCAGTGCCCCAGGGGGCACTGAAGCTTTCTTT; CDR3 protein: CATSAPGGTEAFF
D gene: TRBD2; clone size: .; J gene: TRBJ2-1; V gene: TRBV14; CDR3 DNA: TGTGCCAGCAGCCAAGGATTTCGGGGCGGGAGGGCAACTGAGCAGTTCTTC; CDR3 protein: CASSQGFRGGRATEQFF
D gene: TRBD1; clone size: .; J gene: TRBJ1-5; V gene: TRBV3-1/TRBV3-2; CDR3 DNA: TGTGCCAGCAGCCACACAGGGGTAAATCAGCCCCAGCATTTT; CDR3 protein: CASSHTGVNQPQHF
D gene: TRBD1; clone size: .; J gene: TRBJ2-7; V gene: TRBV27; CDR3 DNA: TGTGCCAGCAGTCCTCAGACAGGGGCCTACGAGCAGTACTTC; CDR3 protein: CASSPQTGAYEQYF
D gene: TRBD1; clone size: .; J gene: TRBJ2-6; V gene: TRBV19; CDR3 DNA: TGTGCCAGTAAGAGGCCAGGGGGCGCGGCTCCTGGGGCCAACGTCCTGACTTTC; CDR3 protein: CASKRPGGAAPGANVLTF
D gene: TRBD2; clone size: .; J gene: TRBJ2-1; V gene: TRBV11-2; CDR3 DNA: TGTGCCAGCAGCTTAAGGCGGGAGCCCCACAATGAGCAGTTCTTC; CDR3 protein: CASSLRREPHNEQFF
D gene: TRBD2; clone size: .; J gene: TRBJ2-1; V gene: TRBV2; CDR3 DNA: TGTGCCAGCAGTGAGACTAGCGACCATGAGCAGTTCTTC; CDR3 protein: CASSETSDHEQFF
D gene: TRBD2; clone size: .; J gene: TRBJ2-1; V gene: TRBV11-3; CDR3 DNA: TGTGCCAGCAGCATCGCTAGCGGGTCCTACTACAATGAGCAGTTCTTC; CDR3 protein: CASSIASGSYYNEQFF
D gene: TRBD2; clone size: .; J gene: TRBJ2-3; V gene: TRBV29-1; CDR3 DNA: TGCAGCGTCCGGACTAGCGGGAGTTGGACAGATACGCAGTATTTT; CDR3 protein: CSVRTSGSWTDTQYF
D gene: TRBD2; clone size: .; J gene: TRBJ2-1; V gene: TRBV3-1/TRBV3-2; CDR3 DNA: TGTGCCAGCAGCCCGAGAAGGGCGGGAGTTCTGGATGAGCAGTTCTTC; CDR3 protein: CASSPRRAGVLDEQFF
D gene: TRBD1; clone size: .; J gene: TRBJ2-7; V gene: TRBV5-1; CDR3 DNA: TGCGCCAGCAGCTTGTGGACAGGGGCCTACGAGCAGTACTTC; CDR3 protein: CASSLWTGAYEQYF
D gene: TRBD2; clone size: .; J gene: TRBJ2-7; V gene: TRBV27; CDR3 DNA: TGTGCCAGCGGGCTAGCGGGAGTCTACGAGCAGTACTTC; CDR3 protein: CASGLAGVYEQYF
D gene: TRBD2; clone size: once; J gene: TRBJ2-7; V gene: TRBV5-1; CDR3 DNA: TGCGCCAGCAGCTTGGTTTCTAGCGGGAAACACGAGCAGTACTTC; CDR3 protein: CASSLVSSGKHEQYF
D gene: TRBD1; clone size: .; J gene: TRBJ2-3; V gene: TRBV6-5; CDR3 DNA: TGTGCCAGCAGTTACTCAGTGGGACAGCCTAGAGATACGCAGTATTTT; CDR3 protein: CASSYSVGQPRDTQYF
D gene: TRBD1; clone size: once; J gene: TRBJ1-2; V gene: TRBV12-3/TRBV12-4; CDR3 DNA: TGTGCCAGCAGTCGACAGGGGAGTTACGGCTACACCTTC; CDR3 protein: CASSRQGSYGYTF
D gene: TRBD1; clone size: .; J gene: TRBJ2-1; V gene: TRBV5-1; CDR3 DNA: TGCGCCAGCAGCCAGCACAGGGGGCTGACAGACAATGAGCAGTTCTTC; CDR3 protein: CASSQHRGLTDNEQFF
D gene: .; clone size: once; J gene: TRBJ2-2; V gene: TRBV11-3; CDR3 DNA: TGTGCCAGCAGCTTATCAGAGTGGCGACAAACTCCGAACACCGGGGAGCTGTTTTTT; CDR3 protein: CASSLSEWRQTPNTGELFF
D gene: TRBD2; clone size: .; J gene: TRBJ2-3; V gene: TRBV9; CDR3 DNA: TGTGCCAGCAGCGTAGAGCTAGCGGGAGGGCGGAGAGATACGCAGTATTTT; CDR3 protein: CASSVELAGGRRDTQYF